Each of the 13 T cell receptor beta chains below was sequenced from the same sample in a study of T cell repertoires in cytomegalovirus infection. TCRdb used MiXCR to reprocess the reads, holding one entry per CDR3 protein. Among some 350,000 distinct CDR3 sequences listed, about a sixth were seen once. Specimen: PBMCs. These receptors all stem from a human donor in good health (CMV status not recorded). Some clones in this sample may be carry-over from other donors' samples.

This clonotype has just a few counts. The chain employs TRBV11-3 and TRBJ2-1, with D hard to call. The germline V and J ends were trimmed by 5 bases and 9 bases, with 17 bases remaining between them. CDR3 length: 14 amino acids. In germline, CDR1 is SGHNT, CDR2 YENEEA. CDR3 DNA: TGTGCCAGCAGCCCCCGGCCCACCAAGGGTGAGCAGTTCTTC. Protein product: CASSPRPTKGEQFF.

This clonotype appeared a few times. J is TRBJ2-3 and V is TRBV7-9; TRBD2 is a possible D gene (6 bases). CDR3 length: 15 residues. Germline V gene sequence: CDR1 SEHNR, CDR2 FQNEAQ (reference sequence). The V end was cut by 1 base, the J end by 6 bases, with 14 bases between. DNA of the CDR3: TGTGCCAGCAGCTTAGGAATAGGTCGGGGGGATACGCAGTATTTT. It specifies CASSLGIGRGDTQYF.

CDR3 DNA: TGTGCCAGCTGGACTAGCGGGAGCGACACAGATACGCAGTATTTT. It is translated as CASWTSGSDTDTQYF. This rearrangement joins TRBV19 to TRBJ2-3; 13 bases are shared with TRBD2. CDR1 and CDR2 from the germline V gene are LNHDA and SQIVND (reference sequence). Trimming cost V 9 bases and J 2 bases; bases outside gene matches: 5. The CDR3 is made up of 15 amino acids.

V and J are TRBV20-1 and TRBJ1-6; unclear D gene. Germline V lookup: CDR1 DFQATT, CDR2 SNEGSKA (reference sequence). Trimming stripped 1 base from V and 0 bases from J, with 19 bases between. The CDR3 length is 19 residues. DNA of the CDR3: TGCAGTGCTAGAGGCCTCTTGGGAGGATCGAGCTCCTATAATTCACCCCTCCACTTT. The encoded protein is CSARGLLGGSSSYNSPLHF.

This clonotype was recorded many times. The chain recombines TRBV5-6 with TRBJ2-1; TRBD1 is a possible D gene (6 bases). The V end lost 6 bases, the J end lost 4 bases, and 14 bases lay between the germline ends. The CDR3 covers 14 residues. Germline loops: CDR1 SGHDT, CDR2 YYEEEE. CDR3 sequence reads: CASTDQGLYNEQFF. DNA for the CDR3: TGTGCCAGCACGGATCAGGGGTTGTACAATGAGCAGTTCTTC. Complete variable domain (other parts from reference TRBV5-6 and TRBJ2-1): DAGVTQSPTHLIKTRGQQVTLRCSPKSGHDTVSWYQQALGQGPQFIFQYYEEEERQRGNFPDRFSGHQFPNYSSELNVNALLLGDSALYLCASTDQGLYNEQFFGPGTRLTVL.

This clonotype turned up a few times. The chain couples TRBV6-2 or TRBV6-3 to TRBJ2-7; D gene ambiguous. V lost 0 bases and J 5 bases, leaving 11 bases between the germline ends. Germline assignment: CDR1 MNHEY and CDR2 SVGEGT. CDR3 size: 14 residues. CDR3 DNA: TGTGCCAGCAGTTACTCGCCCCCTGTGAACGAGCAGTACTTC. Translating gives CASSYSPPVNEQYF.

Ten or more counts support this clonotype. The chain has TRBV6-1 and TRBJ2-1; D ambiguous. Germline V gene lookup returns CDR1 MNHNS and CDR2 SASEGT. Trimming took 3 bases from V and 14 from J, leaving 14 bases between them. This CDR3 is built from 12 residues. Written as DNA, the CDR3 is TGTGCCAGCAGTGACGATCCGGTGTTAGAGTTCTTC. It encodes CASSDDPVLEFF.

The V gene is TRBV6-5, the J gene TRBJ2-7, with D possibly matching TRBD2 (6 bases). V was cut by 6 bases and J by 2 bases, with 17 bases left in between. This CDR3 is built from 15 residues. Germline CDR1 reads MNHEY; CDR2 reads SVGAGI. The CDR3 spells CASSLSRAGPYEQYF. The CDR3 DNA follows: TGTGCCAGCAGCCTATCGCGAGCGGGCCCCTACGAGCAGTACTTC.

This clonotype was observed a handful of times. This sequence joins TRBV20-1 and TRBJ1-4, with D possibly being TRBD1 (5 bases). Trimming left V 5 bases short and J 8 bases short, with 15 bases between. This CDR3 is 13 amino acids long. Per germline, CDR1 DFQATT and CDR2 SNEGSKA (reference sequence). This chain's CDR3 is CSAALRGGEKLFF. The CDR3 bases are TGCAGTGCTGCTCTTAGGGGAGGAGAAAAACTGTTTTTT.

This clonotype has at least ten counts. At one end, the junction sequence differs from germline, possibly due to a read error. The rearrangement uses TRBV7-2 and TRBJ2-1, with TRBD2 matching 16 bases. This CDR3 comprises 13 residues. The germline V gene has CDR1 SGHTA and CDR2 FQGNSA. The CDR3 loop is CASSRGLAGGHIF. CDR3 nucleotides: TGTGCCAGCAGCCGGGGACTAGCGGGAGGGCATATCTTC.

Comment on this clonotype: This could be a read error, since a much larger clone is one nucleotide away. The CDR3 DNA reads TGTGCCAGCAGCCTCTTGGGGTTCTCCTACGAGCAGTACTTC. It is translated as CASSLLGFSYEQYF. This chain connects TRBV7-9 to TRBJ2-7; D ambiguous. The CDR3 loop spans 14 amino acids. Germline V gene sequence: CDR1 SEHNR, CDR2 FQNEAQ (reference sequence). V lost 5 bases, J lost 0 bases, and 11 bases lay in between.

This clonotype occurred many times. This chain links TRBV7-2 with TRBJ2-7, with D uncertain. Germline V gene data show CDR1 as SGHTA and CDR2 as FQGNSA. CDR3 length: 14 residues. Trimming stripped 5 bases from V and 2 bases from J, with 13 bases between. Written as DNA, the CDR3 is TGTGCCAGCAGCCGAATGGCATCGACCTACGAGCAGTACTTC. Amino acid sequence: CASSRMASTYEQYF.

The chain recombines TRBV12-3 or TRBV12-4 with TRBJ2-7, with 8 bases matching TRBD2. Losses at the gene ends were 5 bases for V and 0 bases for J; bases not matched to a gene: 6. The CDR3 runs 15 residues. CDR3 sequence (DNA): TGTGCCAGCAGTCTCGGGGGGGCTAACTCCTACGAGCAGTACTTC. Its translation is CASSLGGANSYEQYF.